The entry that follows covers one TCR beta chain sequence. Its target is not known. Noted treatment: roughly ten-day PBMC culture with coronavirus spike peptide pools or control peptides (ViraFEST assay). ViraFEST enlarged antigen-specific T cell populations with peptide pools and afterwards sequenced TCRs. The data were obtained in a study of vaccination and CD4 T cells after COVID-19. Whole-study context: After nasal swab PCR-confirmed SARS-CoV-2, fewer than ten convalescents had mild disease and one severe.

The CDR3 is 12 residues long. V lost 4 bases to trimming and J lost 2 bases, with 4 bases between them. The V gene's germline CDR1 is SGHTA and CDR2 FQGNSA. General study findings and limits: With convalescent patients, a median 86.3% of reactive clones emerged solely after vaccination. In median terms, SARS-CoV-2-reactive clonotypes went from approximately 21 to 40, a nonsignificant rise.

CD4+ T cells that had been cultured provided DNA sequenced with the Oncomine TCR Beta short-read assay. TCRdb fed the PCR reads into MiXCR, producing one record per CDR3 protein. Counted here are 15,000 to 20,000 distinct CDR3 sequences, less than 65% occurring once; the ten biggest clones make up around 12%. This TCR was recovered from a human donor who had recovered from COVID-19. This rearrangement joins TRBV7-2 to TRBJ2-3; D gene unclear. Sequences were obtained from CD4+ T cells from blood, cultured in vitro. The CDR3 nucleotides are TGTGCCAGCAGCTATTACACAGATACGCAGTATTTT. This gives the protein CASSYYTDTQYF.